The 23 T cell receptor beta chains in this list originate from one sample, sequenced in a study of beta chain features in type 1 diabetes. Reverse transcription of all isolated RNA meant that expressed TCRB transcripts were sequenced. TCRdb's table, derived via immunoSEQ multiplex PCR, lists solely in-frame clones and lacks some. The sample has 900,000 or so clones; around a sixth are singletons. The sample taken for sequencing was naive CD4+ T cells from blood. The receptors were sampled from a woman younger than 30 in good health.

The gene calls are TRBV27 and TRBJ2-7; D is possibly TRBD2 (6 bases). Between the trimmed V and J ends, which lost 5 bases and 0 bases, there was a span of 8 bases. There are 13 residues in the CDR3. Germline CDR1 is MNHEY and CDR2 is SMNVEV (reference sequence). CDR3 sequence (DNA): TGTGCCAGCAGTGGGAGGAACTCCTACGAGCAGTACTTC. It specifies CASSGRNSYEQYF.

The rearrangement joins TRBV7-2 to TRBJ1-1; the D is unclear. Per the germline V gene, CDR1 is SGHTA and CDR2 is FQGNSA. This CDR3 has 12 amino acids. The V end lost 0 bases, the J end lost 10 bases, and 9 bases lay between the germline ends. The CDR3 coding sequence is TGTGCCAGCAGCTTAGCCGGCCGAGCAGCTTTCTTT. Protein sequence: CASSLAGRAAFF. The whole variable domain, filled in from reference TRBV7-2 and TRBJ1-1, reads GAGVSQSPSNKVTEKGKDVELRCDPISGHTALYWYRQSLGQGLEFLIYFQGNSAPDKSGLPSDRFSAERTGGSVSTLTIQRTQQEDSAVYLCASSLAGRAAFFGQGTRLTVV.

The sample holds a few counts of this clone. The J gene is TRBJ2-7, the V gene TRBV28, with D perhaps TRBD2 (6 bases). Trimming took off 10 bases at V and 3 bases at J, with 16 bases between the two ends. CDR3 length: 13 residues. Germline V gene data show CDR1 as MDHEN and CDR2 as SYDVKM. CDR3 nucleotides: TGTGCCACCACGAGCGGGTACCTCTACGAGCAGTACTTC. Translating gives CATTSGYLYEQYF. The full variable domain, in which reference TRBV28 and TRBJ2-7 provide the parts outside the CDR3, is DVKVTQSSRYLVKRTGEKVFLECVQDMDHENMFWYRQDPGLGLRLIYFSYDVKMKEKGDIPEGYSVSREKKERFSLILESASTNQTSMYLCATTSGYLYEQYFGPGTRLTVT.

The V gene is TRBV29-1, the J gene TRBJ2-3, with D hard to call. CDR3 length: 13 residues. Deletions cut 3 bases from V and 2 bases from J, with 9 bases between. CDR1 and CDR2 (germline): SQVTM, ANQGSEA. This CDR3 reads CSVEPTYTDTQYF. DNA for the CDR3: TGCAGCGTTGAGCCTACTTACACAGATACGCAGTATTTT.

The chain combines TRBV11-2 with TRBJ2-1; D is undetermined. From germline, CDR1 is SGHAT and CDR2 FQNNGV. This CDR3 comprises 16 residues. V was trimmed by 2 bases and J by 0 bases, leaving 11 bases between them. Written as DNA, the CDR3 is TGTGCCAGCAGCTTATCTGTTGCGGCCTCCTACAATGAGCAGTTCTTC. Residues: CASSLSVAASYNEQFF.

V usage is TRBV5-1 and J usage is TRBJ2-1, with 9 bases identical to TRBD2. CDR1 SGHRS and CDR2 YFSETQ come from the germline V gene. J gave up 3 bases and V 9 bases, and 13 bases lay outside the gene matches. The CDR3 has 16 residues. CDR3 residues: CATHQGGSGSYNEQFF. Written as DNA, the CDR3 is TGCGCCACCCACCAAGGTGGTAGCGGGAGCTACAATGAGCAGTTCTTC.

There are a few counts of this clone. The chain employs TRBV2 and TRBJ2-1; unclear D gene. The CDR3 has 13 amino acids. Trimming shortened V by 4 bases and J by 5 bases, and 9 bases separated the two germline ends. From germline, CDR1 is SNHLY and CDR2 FYNNEI. The CDR3, as DNA: TGTGCCAGCAGTGTATTGGGTCACAATGAGCAGTTCTTC. Translating it yields CASSVLGHNEQFF.

This clone was counted only a few times. The CDR3 reads CASSQAGAVETQYF. In DNA form, the CDR3 reads TGTGCCAGCAGCCAAGCAGGGGCGGTGGAGACCCAGTACTTC. The chain joins TRBV4-2 to TRBJ2-5, with D maybe TRBD1 (6 bases). Germline-derived CDR1 and CDR2 are LGHNA and YNFKEQ. This CDR3 contains 14 residues. V was cut by 1 base and J by 5 bases, with 11 bases left in between.

J is TRBJ1-1 and V is TRBV28, with D uncertain. The CDR3 extends over 12 amino acids. Deletions cut 4 bases from V and 10 bases from J, with 13 bases between. CDR1 is MDHEN and CDR2 is SYDVKM in the germline V gene. The CDR3 nucleotides are TGTGCCAGCAGTTCTTTCGTCAAGGGAGCTTTCTTT. It specifies CASSSFVKGAFF.

The chain has TRBV18 and TRBJ2-1; 11 bases line up with TRBD2. The germline V gene has CDR1 KGHSH and CDR2 LQKENI. CDR3 length equals 16 residues. V gave up 5 bases and J gave up 5 bases; unmatched junction bases: 8. The CDR3 DNA is TGTGCCAGCTCAGCTACCGGGACTAGCGGAAACAATGAGCAGTTCTTC. Its translation is CASSATGTSGNNEQFF.

This clone was observed a few times. The rearrangement joins TRBV7-2 to TRBJ2-1; 11 nucleotides agree with TRBD2. V gave up 5 bases and J gave up 6 bases; unmatched junction bases: 9. This CDR3 is 16 amino acids long. Germline CDR1 is SGHTA and CDR2 is FQGNSA. The CDR3 nucleotides are TGTGCCAGCAGCCCTCATAGCGGGAGGGCCTCCAATGAGCAGTTCTTC. Protein product: CASSPHSGRASNEQFF.

About this clone: Within the sample, other DNA sequences also encode this same CDR3. The chain joins TRBV7-2 to TRBJ2-2; TRBD2 might be the D (5 bases). V shed 1 base and J shed 2 bases, with 11 bases lying between them. This CDR3 region has 16 residues. CDR1 and CDR2 (germline): SGHTA, FQGNSA. This chain's CDR3 is CASSLGGLPNTGELFF. CDR3 DNA: TGTGCCAGCAGCTTAGGCGGGCTACCAAACACCGGGGAGCTGTTTTTT.

The chain carries TRBV19 and TRBJ1-5, with D unclear. The CDR3 extends over 15 amino acids. Germline values: CDR1 LNHDA, CDR2 SQIVND (reference sequence). Between the trimmed V and J ends, which lost 3 bases and 0 bases, there was a span of 9 bases. The CDR3 nucleotides are TGTGCCAGTAGTATTCAGAGCTATAGCAATCAGCCCCAGCATTTT. It specifies CASSIQSYSNQPQHF.

This clone was observed a handful of times. This chain uses TRBV7-9 with TRBJ2-7; D not certain. V lost 5 bases to trimming and J lost 4 bases, with 21 bases between them. This CDR3 is built from 16 residues. Germline assignment: CDR1 SEHNR and CDR2 FQNEAQ (reference sequence). The CDR3 DNA follows: TGTGCCAGCAGCCCTCCCCCCGCTGGAACGCTATACGAGCAGTACTTC. Amino acid sequence: CASSPPPAGTLYEQYF.

This clone was seen a few times. The V call is TRBV7-2, the J call TRBJ1-2, with D hard to call. The CDR3 sequence is 15 residues long. Germline V gene lookup returns CDR1 SGHTA and CDR2 FQGNSA. The germline V and J ends were trimmed by 1 base and 0 bases, with 9 bases remaining between them. The chain's CDR3 is CASSLGWGANYGYTF. CDR3 bases: TGTGCCAGCAGCTTAGGTTGGGGAGCTAACTATGGCTACACCTTC.

This chain connects TRBV7-9 to TRBJ1-5; TRBD1 matches 9 bases. Germline lookup yields CDR1 SEHNR and CDR2 FQNEAQ (reference sequence). The CDR3 has 16 residues. J gave up 7 bases and V 5 bases, and 12 bases lay outside the gene matches. The CDR3 reads CASSHVGDRGRQPQHF. CDR3 bases: TGTGCCAGCAGCCATGTCGGCGACAGGGGGAGGCAGCCCCAGCATTTT.

This clone occurred a few times. The J gene is TRBJ2-1, the V gene TRBV7-3; 9 bases are a match to TRBD1. Germline V gives CDR1 SGHTA, CDR2 FQGTGA. With V trimmed by 5 bases and J by 8 bases, 10 bases remained unmatched. There are 15 residues in the CDR3. The CDR3 nucleotides are TGTGCCAGCAGCCCTGGGACAGGGTATGTCCATGAGCAGTTCTTC. This sequence encodes CASSPGTGYVHEQFF. Looking up the rest from reference TRBV7-3 and TRBJ2-1 gives the full variable domain: GAGVSQTPSNKVTEKGKYVELRCDPISGHTALYWYRQSLGQGPEFLIYFQGTGAADDSGLPNDRFFAVRPEGSVSTLKIQRTERGDSAVYLCASSPGTGYVHEQFFGPGTRLTVL.

This clone was detected only a few times. The rearrangement links TRBV27 to TRBJ2-1; possible D gene TRBD2, 5 bases. This CDR3 is built from 17 residues. Per the germline V gene, CDR1 is MNHEY and CDR2 is SMNVEV (reference sequence). V dropped 5 bases and J dropped 3 bases, with 20 bases sitting between them. CDR3 sequence (DNA): TGTGCCAGCAGTCCGCGGCGAGCGGAATCTTTCTACAATGAGCAGTTCTTC. The encoded protein is CASSPRRAESFYNEQFF.

The chain combines TRBV2 with TRBJ1-1; D ambiguous. This CDR3 region has 16 residues. V lost 7 bases, J lost 0 bases, and 18 bases lay in between. Germline V gene sequence: CDR1 SNHLY, CDR2 FYNNEI. The CDR3 DNA reads as TGTGCCAGCAAAAGTATGAGGGCCGGATTGAACACTGAAGCTTTCTTT. This codes for CASKSMRAGLNTEAFF.

J is TRBJ2-5 and V is TRBV28; the D is unclear. V was shortened by 4 bases and J by 5 bases, with 17 bases between the two germline ends. The CDR3 is made up of 15 amino acids. CDR1 is MDHEN and CDR2 is SYDVKM in the germline V gene. The CDR3 region has the DNA TGTGCCAGCAGTTCCCCGACCCGAGCCATGGAGACCCAGTACTTC. Protein product: CASSSPTRAMETQYF.

This clone was counted a few times. The V and J genes are TRBV25-1 and TRBJ2-3; D may be TRBD2 (6 bases). CDR3 length: 15 amino acids. Germline V CDR1 and CDR2: MGHDK, SYGVNS. The V gene lost 5 bases and the J gene lost 3 bases, with 15 bases spanning the gap. The CDR3, as DNA: TGTGCCAGCAGTACGACTAGTACGGGGACAGATACGCAGTATTTT. Translating it yields CASSTTSTGTDTQYF.

The rearrangement joins TRBV18 to TRBJ1-4; D unclear. Trimming stripped 0 bases from V and 6 bases from J, with 11 bases between. The CDR3 is made up of 15 amino acids. CDR1 and CDR2 (germline): KGHSH, LQKENI. CDR3 nucleotides: TGTGCCAGCTCACCACCGCTCGGTGGATATGAAAAACTGTTTTTT. Encoded protein: CASSPPLGGYEKLFF.

The CDR3 loop reads CASPHGTSGSFSGELFF. CDR3 nucleotide sequence: TGTGCCAGCCCCCACGGGACTAGCGGGAGTTTTTCCGGGGAGCTGTTTTTT. The chain has TRBV21-1 and TRBJ2-2; the table calls TRBD2, which could not be checked here. TRBV21-1 is tagged as a pseudogene. The CDR3 loop spans 17 amino acids.